This T cell receptor beta chain was profiled in a study of T cells in Graves' hyperthyroidism and ophthalmopathy. When ophthalmopathy did not progress within 18 months, Graves' hyperthyroidism was considered stable. Those with hyperthyroidism were 18 to 65 years old, newly diagnosed, and ill for under 2 months. Patients showing uncontrolled infection, other autoimmune disease, pregnancy or lactation were ineligible. TCR beta CDR3 regions were amplified from RNA. The HTBI primer set drove a first-round RT-PCR of the TCR CDR3. TCRdb reanalysed the multiplex PCR reads using MiXCR and keeps one entry per CDR3 protein. The data show 550,000 to 650,000 distinct CDR3 sequences, around 13% seen once. This clonotype was picked up a small number of times. Without the conserved terminal phenylalanine or tryptophan, this CDR3 likely stems from a read error. CDR1 DFQATT and CDR2 SNEGSKA come from the germline V gene (reference sequence). The CDR3 has 13 amino acids. Trimming removed 6 bases from V and 6 bases from J; junction bases left unmatched: 2.

Sequencing was carried out using blood. The receptor was isolated from a woman in her thirties or forties with Graves' hyperthyroidism. The V call is TRBV20-1, the J call TRBJ2-1; 13 nucleotides match TRBD2. The CDR3, as DNA: TGCAGTGCAAGGACTAGCGGGAGCAATGAGCAGTTCTCC. Residues: CSARTSGSNEQFS.